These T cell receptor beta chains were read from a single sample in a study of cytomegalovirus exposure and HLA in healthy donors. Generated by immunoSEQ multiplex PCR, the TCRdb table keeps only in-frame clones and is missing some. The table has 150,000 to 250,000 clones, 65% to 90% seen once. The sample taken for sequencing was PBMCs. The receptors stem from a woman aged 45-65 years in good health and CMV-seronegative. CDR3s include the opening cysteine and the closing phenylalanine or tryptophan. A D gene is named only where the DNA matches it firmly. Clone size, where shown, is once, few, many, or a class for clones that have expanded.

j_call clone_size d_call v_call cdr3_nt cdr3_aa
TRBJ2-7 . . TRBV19 TGTGCCAGTAGTATTGGGGAAGGACTTAGCTCCTACGAGCAGTACTTC CASSIGEGLSSYEQYF
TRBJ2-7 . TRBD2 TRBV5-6 TGTGCCAGCAGCTTGGTTGTGACTAGCGGAAAGAAGTACTTC CASSLVVTSGKKYF
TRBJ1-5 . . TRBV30 TGTGCCTGGAGTTTGGGACAAGATCAGCCCCAGCATTTT CAWSLGQDQPQHF
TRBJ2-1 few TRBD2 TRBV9 TGTGCCAGCAGCCGGAAATCCGGGACTAGCGGGAACAATGAGCAGTTCTTC CASSRKSGTSGNNEQFF
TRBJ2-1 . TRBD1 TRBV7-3 TGTGCCAGCAGCTCTCCTGAGGACAGGGGCGCCTACAATGAGCAGTTCTTC CASSSPEDRGAYNEQFF
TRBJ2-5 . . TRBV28 TGTGCCAGCAGTCCCAGTCCGCCAAGAAGGAGGACCCAGTACTTC CASSPSPPRRRTQYF
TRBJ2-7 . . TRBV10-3 TGTGCCATCAGTACGAGCCTATCACCCTCCTACGAGCAGTACTTC CAISTSLSPSYEQYF
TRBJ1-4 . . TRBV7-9 TGTGCCAGCAGCGGCTCGTTAGGGGAGGTCAGTGAAAAACTGTTTTTT CASSGSLGEVSEKLFF
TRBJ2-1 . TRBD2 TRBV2 TGTGCCAGCAGGGCTAGCGGGAGGGCGAATGAGCAGTTCTTC CASRASGRANEQFF
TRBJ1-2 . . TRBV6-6 TGTGCCAGCAGTTACGAGGTTAGGTATGGCTACACCTTC CASSYEVRYGYTF
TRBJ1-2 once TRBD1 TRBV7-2 TGTGCCAGCAGCTCAGGACAGGGCGACTATGGCTACACCTTC CASSSGQGDYGYTF
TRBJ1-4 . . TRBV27 TGTGCCAGCAGTTTACAGGGGACTAATGAAAAACTGTTTTTT CASSLQGTNEKLFF
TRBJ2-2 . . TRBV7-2 TGTGCCAGCAGCCGGGACACCATAGTCGGGGAGCTGTTTTTT CASSRDTIVGELFF
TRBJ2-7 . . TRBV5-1 TGCGCCAGCCAGGAGGGGGGCGGGGGTTCCTACGAGCAGTACTTC CASQEGGGGSYEQYF
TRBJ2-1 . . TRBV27 TGTGCCAGCGCCCCGACAGGACCAACTTACAATGAGCAGTTCTTC CASAPTGPTYNEQFF
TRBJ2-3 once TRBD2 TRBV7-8 TGTGCCAGCAGAAAGCGGGAAACAGATACGCAGTATTTT CASRKRETDTQYF
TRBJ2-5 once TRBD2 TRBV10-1 TGCGCCAGCAGTTCGCTAGCGGCTGACCTAGGGACCCAGTACTTC CASSSLAADLGTQYF
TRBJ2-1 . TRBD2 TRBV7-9 TGTGCCAGCAGCCCGGGGGGGTACAATGAGCAGTTCTTC CASSPGGYNEQFF
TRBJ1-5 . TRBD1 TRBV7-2 TGTGCCAGCAGCATCCGGGACAGGAGTAATCAGCCCCAGCATTTT CASSIRDRSNQPQHF
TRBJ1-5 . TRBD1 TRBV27 TGTGCCAGCAGTCGCGGACAGGGGCGCAATCAGCCCCAGCATTTT CASSRGQGRNQPQHF
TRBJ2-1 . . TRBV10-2 TGCGCCAGCAGTGAGTCCAGGACAGTGAATGAGCAGTTCTTC CASSESRTVNEQFF
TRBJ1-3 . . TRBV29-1 TGCAGCGGTTCGGGAGGCTCTGGAAACACCATATATTTT CSGSGGSGNTIYF
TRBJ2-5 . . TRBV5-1 TGCGCCAGCAGCTTGGCTGGGACACCCAGCCAAGAGACCCAGTACTTC CASSLAGTPSQETQYF
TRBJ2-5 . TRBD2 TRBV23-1 TGCGCCAGCAGTCAATCCTGGGCTGGTTGTACCCTAAGACTAGCGGGAATTCAAGAGACCCAGTACTTC CASSQSWAGCTLRLAGIQETQYF
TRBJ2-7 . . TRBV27 TGTGCCAGCAGGTTTGACAGTTCCTACGAGCAGTACTTC CASRFDSSYEQYF
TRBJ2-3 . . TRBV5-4 TGTGCCAGCAGCTTGGACCCAGTTCCCACAGATACGCAGTATTTT CASSLDPVPTDTQYF
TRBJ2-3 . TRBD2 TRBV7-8 TGTGCCAGCAGCGCCCAGGCTAGCGGGAGATTCGATACGCAGTATTTT CASSAQASGRFDTQYF
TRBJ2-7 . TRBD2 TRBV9 TGTGCCAGCAGCGTAGCGGGTAGCGGGAACTACGAGCAGTACTTC CASSVAGSGNYEQYF
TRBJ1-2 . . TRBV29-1 TGCAGCGTCCAAGTGGGATCAGGGGCTTCTAACTATGGCTACACCTTC CSVQVGSGASNYGYTF
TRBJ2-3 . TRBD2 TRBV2 TGTGCCAGCAGTGATATCGGGACTAGCGCTAACACAGATACGCAGTATTTT CASSDIGTSANTDTQYF
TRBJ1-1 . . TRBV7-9 TGTGCCAGCAGCTTAGGGGGGGGGAACACTGAAGCTTTCTTT CASSLGGGNTEAFF
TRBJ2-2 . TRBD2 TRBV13 TGTGCCAGCAGCTTATACACAGCGGGACTGAACACCGGGGAGCTGTTTTTT CASSLYTAGLNTGELFF
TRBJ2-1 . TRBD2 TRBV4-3 TGCGCCAGCAGCACTCAGCGGGAGAGGGCGTACAATGAGCAGTTCTTC CASSTQRERAYNEQFF
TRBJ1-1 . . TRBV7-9 TGTGCCAGCAGCTTATATGGCGGGGTGAACACTGAAGCTTTCTTT CASSLYGGVNTEAFF
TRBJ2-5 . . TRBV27 TGTGCCAGCAGTCCAAGGGGGGAGACCCAGTACTTC CASSPRGETQYF
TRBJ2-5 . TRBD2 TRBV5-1 TGCGCCAGCAGCTTGGAGCTAGCGGGAGGTGAAGAGACCCAGTACTTC CASSLELAGGEETQYF
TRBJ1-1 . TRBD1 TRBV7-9 TGTGCCAGCAGCTTGGGGGACAGAGAAGCTTTCTTT CASSLGDREAFF
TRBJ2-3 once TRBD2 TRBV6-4 TGTGCCAGCAGTGTCTACGGTGGGCTAGCGGGAGATACGCAGTATTTT CASSVYGGLAGDTQYF
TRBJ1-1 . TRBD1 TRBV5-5 TGTGCCAGCAGCTTGTTAGGACAGGGGGCGAACACTGAAGCTTTCTTT CASSLLGQGANTEAFF
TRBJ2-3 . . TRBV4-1 TGCGCCAGCAGCCCTGACCCGGACAGAGCGACGCAGTATTTT CASSPDPDRATQYF
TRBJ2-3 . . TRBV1 TGCACCAGCAGCCAAGACGATGCGGGTTTCTCCTTGGACACAGATACGCAGTATTTT CTSSQDDAGFSLDTDTQYF
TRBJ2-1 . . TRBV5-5 TGTGCCAGCAGCCCCTATAGTGTCGGGGTCTACAATGAGCAGTTCTTC CASSPYSVGVYNEQFF
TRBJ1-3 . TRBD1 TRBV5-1 TGCGCCAGCAGCTTGGACAGGGGCTACGGCGGTGTCGGAAACACCATATATTTT CASSLDRGYGGVGNTIYF
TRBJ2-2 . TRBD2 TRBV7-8 TGTGCCAGCAGCTTCGGGGTAGCGGGACGAACGAACACCGGGGAGCTGTTTTTT CASSFGVAGRTNTGELFF
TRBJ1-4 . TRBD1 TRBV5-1 TGCGCCAGCAGCTTGGAGCAGGGCCCTCAGGGGGGACTGTTTTTT CASSLEQGPQGGLFF
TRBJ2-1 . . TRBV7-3 TGTGCCAGCAGCCCAGACAGGCTCAACAATGAGCAGTTCTTC CASSPDRLNNEQFF
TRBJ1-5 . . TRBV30 TGTGCCTGGACTAGTCAGGACCGGAGGGATCAGCCCCAGCATTTT CAWTSQDRRDQPQHF
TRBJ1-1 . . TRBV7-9 TGTGCCAGCACCCCCGTGTCGTTGGCGAACACTGAAGCTTTCTTT CASTPVSLANTEAFF
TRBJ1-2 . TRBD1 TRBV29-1 TGCAGCGGCCAGGACAGGAACTATGGCTACACCTTC CSGQDRNYGYTF
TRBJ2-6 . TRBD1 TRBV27 TGTGCCAGCAGTCCTTGGACAGGCGGTTCCTCTGGGGCCAACGTCCTGACTTTC CASSPWTGGSSGANVLTF
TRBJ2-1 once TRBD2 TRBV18 TGTGCCAGCTCACTTGCGGGAGTCTGGAATGAGCAGTTCTTC CASSLAGVWNEQFF
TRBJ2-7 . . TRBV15 TGTGCCACCAGCAGAGATATGCAACAGATATCCTACGAGCAGTACTTC CATSRDMQQISYEQYF
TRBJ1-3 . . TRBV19 TGTGCCAGTGGGTGGAGGAGCTCTGGAAACACCATATATTTT CASGWRSSGNTIYF
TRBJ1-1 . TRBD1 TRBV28 TGTGCCAGCAGCCTACAGGGGACTGAAGCTTTCTTT CASSLQGTEAFF
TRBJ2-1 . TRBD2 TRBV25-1 TGTGCCAGCAGTGTCGGGCTAGCGGGAGGGAATGAGCAGTTCTTC CASSVGLAGGNEQFF
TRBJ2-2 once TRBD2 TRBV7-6 TGTGCCAGCAGCTTACGGACTAGCGGGAGTGCCGGGGAGCTGTTTTTT CASSLRTSGSAGELFF
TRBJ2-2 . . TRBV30 TGTGCCTGGACACGGAGCGGGGAGCTGTTTTTT CAWTRSGELFF
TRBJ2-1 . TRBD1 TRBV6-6 TGTGCCAGCAGTTACTCAAGGACAGGGATCTACAATGAGCAGTTCTTC CASSYSRTGIYNEQFF
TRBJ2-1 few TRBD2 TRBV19 TGTGCCAGTAGAGAGACTAGCGGGAGTAATGAGCAGTTCTTC CASRETSGSNEQFF